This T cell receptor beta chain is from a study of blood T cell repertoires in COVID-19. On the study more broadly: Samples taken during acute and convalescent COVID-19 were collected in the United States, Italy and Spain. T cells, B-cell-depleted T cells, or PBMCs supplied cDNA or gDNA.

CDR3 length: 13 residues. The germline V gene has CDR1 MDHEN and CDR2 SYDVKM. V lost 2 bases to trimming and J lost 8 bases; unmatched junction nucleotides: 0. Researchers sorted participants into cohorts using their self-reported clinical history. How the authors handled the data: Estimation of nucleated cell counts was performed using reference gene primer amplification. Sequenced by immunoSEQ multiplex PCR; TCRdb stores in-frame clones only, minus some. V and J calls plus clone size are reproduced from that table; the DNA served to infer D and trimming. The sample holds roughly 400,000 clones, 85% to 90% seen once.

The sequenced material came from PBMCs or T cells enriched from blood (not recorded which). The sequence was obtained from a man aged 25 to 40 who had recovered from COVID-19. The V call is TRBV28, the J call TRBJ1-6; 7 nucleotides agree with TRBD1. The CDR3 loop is CASSLQGDSPLHF. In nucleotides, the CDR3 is TGTGCCAGCAGTTTACAGGGGGATTCACCCCTCCACTTT.